Following are 2 T cell receptor beta chains from one sample sequenced in a study of T cell clonality in common variable immunodeficiency. The assay was immunoSEQ multiplex PCR, and TCRdb's table has in-frame clones only and misses some. Recorded here are over 35,000 clones, none singletons. The sequenced sample was peripheral blood mononuclear cells. All receptors derive from a person between 18 and 75 years old in good health.

This clone was detected many times. CDR3 DNA, as far as it was read: TGCAGTGCTAGTTTCAGGGGTGTATACGAG. Translated, it gives CSASFRGVYE. The CDR3, in full, reads CSASFRGVYEQYF. This chain links TRBV20-1 with TRBJ2-7, with a weak D call TRBD1 (6 bases). The read is 3 residues too short to cover the CDR3 end, so that end is filled in from the germline J gene. This CDR3 is 13 amino acids long. V was shortened by 3 bases and J by 4 bases, with 13 bases between the two germline ends. Looked up from germline, CDR1 is DFQATT and CDR2 is SNEGSKA (reference sequence).

In this sample, this clone turned up many times. Partial CDR3 DNA: TGTGCCAGCTCACCACCGGGACAGGGTAATGAAAAG. Translation: CASSPPGQGNEK. The entire CDR3 protein reads CASSPPGQGNEKLFF. The rearrangement uses TRBV18 and TRBJ2-2; TRBD1 agrees at 9 bases. The sequenced fragment ends 3 residues before the CDR3 boundary, so the rest is inferred from the germline J gene. Germline CDR1 KGHSH, CDR2 LQKENI. The CDR3 totals 15 residues.